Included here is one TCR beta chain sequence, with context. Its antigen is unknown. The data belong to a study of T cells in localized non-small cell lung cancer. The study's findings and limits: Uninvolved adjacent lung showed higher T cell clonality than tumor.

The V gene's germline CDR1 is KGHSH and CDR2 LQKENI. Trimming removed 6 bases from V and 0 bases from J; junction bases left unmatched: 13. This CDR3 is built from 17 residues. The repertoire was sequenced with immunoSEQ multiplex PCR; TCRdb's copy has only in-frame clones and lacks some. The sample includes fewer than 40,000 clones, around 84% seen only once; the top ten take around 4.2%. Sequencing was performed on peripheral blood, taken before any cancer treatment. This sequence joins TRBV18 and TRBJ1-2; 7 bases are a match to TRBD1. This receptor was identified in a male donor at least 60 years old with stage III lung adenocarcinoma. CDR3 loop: CASSPVTPTGTNYGYTF. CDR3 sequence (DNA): TGTGCCAGCTCCCCCGTGACACCGACAGGGACTAACTATGGCTACACCTTC.